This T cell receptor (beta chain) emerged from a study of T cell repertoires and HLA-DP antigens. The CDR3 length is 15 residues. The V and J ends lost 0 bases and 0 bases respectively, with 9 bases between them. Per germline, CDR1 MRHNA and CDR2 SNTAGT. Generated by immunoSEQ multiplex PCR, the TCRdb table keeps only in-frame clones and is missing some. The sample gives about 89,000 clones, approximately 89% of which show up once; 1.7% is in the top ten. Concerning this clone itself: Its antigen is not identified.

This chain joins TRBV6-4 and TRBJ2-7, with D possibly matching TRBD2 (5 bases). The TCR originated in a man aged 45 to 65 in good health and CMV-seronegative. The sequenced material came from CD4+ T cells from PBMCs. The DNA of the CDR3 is TGTGCCAGCAGTGACTCCGGGGTTAGCTCCTACGAGCAGTACTTC. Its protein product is CASSDSGVSSYEQYF.